This TCR beta chain was captured in a study of blood T cell repertoires in COVID-19. About the research overall: Italy, Spain and the United States were the sources of the convalescent and acute COVID-19 samples. T cells, B-cell-depleted T cells, or PBMCs provided the cDNA or gDNA that served as material.

As originally analysed: Amplification of reference gene primers was used by the study to estimate nucleated cell counts. The repertoire was sequenced with immunoSEQ multiplex PCR; TCRdb's copy has only in-frame clones and lacks some. V and J calls and clone size are as listed in that table; D and trimming were resolved from the DNA. The sample contains some 71,000 clones, nearly 90% of which appear only once. This CDR3 is 17 amino acids long. Germline CDR1 SGHVS, CDR2 FNYEAQ. V was pared by 5 bases and J by 4 bases, with 13 bases of the junction left unmatched. Sequenced: peripheral blood. The clonotype originates from a man between 50 and 59 years old with acute or convalescent COVID-19. V usage is TRBV7-6 and J usage is TRBJ2-3; TRBD2 matches 9 bases. The CDR3 DNA follows: TGTGCCAGCAGCCCAGGCCTTAGCGGGAGTGGGGCAGATACGCAGTATTTT. It is translated as CASSPGLSGSGADTQYF. Full variable domain (missing parts from reference TRBV7-6 and TRBJ2-3): GAGVSQSPRYKVTKRGQDVALRCDPISGHVSLYWYRQALGQGPEFLTYFNYEAQQDKSGLPNDRFSAERPEGSISTLTIQRTEQRDSAMYRCASSPGLSGSGADTQYFGPGTRLTVL.